This is a list of T cell receptor beta chains from one sample in a study of T cells expressing NK-cell markers. No DNA is given; TCRdb re-called the 5' RACE reads and lists each CDR3 protein once. Recorded here are under 500,000 distinct CDR3 sequences; the top ten clones represent 7.3%. The sequencing sample was made of blood T cells: a sorted CD56 or NKG2C T cell subset, CD4+ or CD8+ T cells, or bulk PBMC T cells (not recorded which). The source of these receptors is a woman aged 18 to 69 in good health. Each CDR3 is given with its conserved first and last residue.

>TRBV29-1|TRBJ2-2
CSVVQSTGELFF
>TRBV10-3|TRBJ2-7
CAISGVRDAEQYF
>TRBV29-1|TRBJ2-3
CSVEVRASGGTDTQYF
>TRBV7-6|TRBJ2-3
CASSQHLSADTQYF
>TRBV10-1|TRBJ2-2
CASREESTGELFF
>TRBV12-3/TRBV12-4|TRBJ1-1
CASSPRTVDTEAFF
>TRBV20-1|TRBJ2-7
CSASSSGMLGFGQYF
>TRBV20-1|TRBJ2-7
CSARPAGGTYEQYF
>TRBV30|TRBJ2-3
CAWIPGGTDTQYF
>TRBV28|TRBJ2-1
CASSFIGTGGNEQFF
>TRBV6-2/TRBV6-3|TRBJ1-5
CASSSPDRGNQPQHF
>TRBV28|TRBJ1-4
CASTSPGRREKLFF
>TRBV12-3/TRBV12-4|TRBJ1-1
CASSFGDMNTEAFF
>TRBV7-8|TRBJ2-2
CASSLGGLVFAGELFF
>TRBV12-3/TRBV12-4|TRBJ1-6
CASSFRGFYNSPLHF
>TRBV10-3|TRBJ2-5
CAISTGLAGETQYF
>TRBV20-1|TRBJ2-2
CSASRASNTGELFF
>TRBV3-1|TRBJ2-3
CASSQATGPMGVGPTDTQYF
>TRBV18|TRBJ2-1
CASSPRGEWAYNEQFF
>TRBV10-3|TRBJ1-4
CAISESGGRSEKLFF
>TRBV12-3/TRBV12-4|TRBJ2-1
CASCGERGIYNEQFF
>TRBV9|TRBJ2-1
CASRGEGNEQFF